This T cell receptor (beta chain) comes out of a study of spatial heterogeneity in lung cancer. TCRdb analysed the 5' RACE reads with MiXCR anew, one entry per CDR3 protein. The sample shows roughly 48,000 distinct CDR3 sequences, about 10% of them seen only once. V lost 7 bases, J lost 0 bases, and 15 bases lay in between. This CDR3 region has 14 residues. The germline V gene has CDR1 DFQATT and CDR2 SNEGSKA (reference sequence). Specified time point: sample taken at primary tumor resection. The input material, whole RNA from tumor, nontumor lung or frozen PBMC, was sequenced unsorted. The genes are TRBV20-1 and TRBJ1-1, with unresolved D. Here the sequenced sample was PBMCs, taken at surgery. The origin of this receptor is a female donor with early-stage non-small cell lung cancer. The CDR3 loop reads CSGSRGNLNTEAFF. Written as DNA, the CDR3 is TGCAGTGGCAGTCGAGGGAATTTGAACACTGAAGCTTTCTTT.